This passage covers 5 T cell receptor beta chains from one sample sequenced in a study of shared clonotypes between healthy human individuals. Sequencing was performed with immunoSEQ multiplex PCR; in TCRdb, only in-frame clones are kept and a portion is missing. The data contain about 1 million clones, under 80% of them singletons. Sequenced input: memory CD4+ T cells sorted from blood. The subset was: CD45RA-negative fraction. The receptors derive from a man aged 18 to 29 in good health.

The chain links TRBV7-2 to TRBJ2-5; D not resolved. Germline CDR1 is SGHTA and CDR2 is FQGNSA. Trimming took 1 base from V and 1 from J, leaving 10 bases between them. The CDR3 consists of 15 residues. CDR3 amino acids: CASSLGLGSQETQYF. CDR3 nucleotides: TGTGCCAGCAGCTTAGGACTGGGAAGCCAAGAGACCCAGTACTTC.

V and J are TRBV6-1 and TRBJ2-7, with 8 bases identical to TRBD2. J was trimmed by 4 bases and V by 8 bases; bases with no gene match: 10. CDR3 length: 14 residues. Germline CDR1 MNHNS, CDR2 SASEGT. The DNA for the CDR3 is TGTGCCAGCTCGTCGAGCGGGAGCAAATACGAGCAGTACTTC. It encodes CASSSSGSKYEQYF.

The V call is TRBV10-3, the J call TRBJ2-3; 7 bases line up with TRBD2. This CDR3 has 17 amino acids. CDR1 is ENHRY, CDR2 SYGVKD, per germline. Trimming removed 6 bases from V and 0 bases from J; junction bases left unmatched: 12. CDR3 sequence reads: CAISENLAVPSTDTQYF. The CDR3 DNA reads as TGTGCCATCAGCGAAAATCTAGCGGTACCTAGCACAGATACGCAGTATTTT.

The chain couples TRBV2 to TRBJ2-7; the match to TRBD1 covers 7 bases. V trimming: 4 bases; J trimming: 3 bases; junction bases outside the gene matches: 0. CDR1 SNHLY and CDR2 FYNNEI come from the germline V gene. The CDR3 is made up of 12 amino acids. CDR3 sequence (DNA): TGTGCCAGCAGTGGGACAGGCTACGAGCAGTACTTC. This gives the protein CASSGTGYEQYF.

This clone was observed many times. The genes are TRBV19 and TRBJ1-3; perhaps TRBD1 as D (5 bases). Germline CDR1 is LNHDA and CDR2 is SQIVND (reference sequence). This CDR3 contains 12 residues. Trimming left V 8 bases short and J 2 bases short, with 7 bases between. The CDR3 is CASQGPGNTIYF. Here the CDR3 DNA reads TGTGCCAGTCAGGGACCTGGAAACACCATATATTTT.